This T cell receptor beta chain was identified during a study of OX40 agonist ivuxolimab in advanced cancers. J was trimmed by 9 bases and V by 4 bases; bases with no gene match: 7. The CDR3 spans 13 residues. Per germline, CDR1 MDHEN and CDR2 SYDVKM. Libraries were prepared by immunoSEQ multiplex PCR; TCRdb keeps only in-frame clonotypes and omits some of them. The data contain approximately 70,000 clones, about 90% of them singletons. This clone was observed a single time. The origin of this receptor is an adult with an advanced solid tumor such as melanoma, head and neck, liver or kidney cancer. This rearrangement joins TRBV28 to TRBJ1-1; TRBD1 matches 8 bases. This specimen consisted of CD4+ or CD8+ T cells sorted from blood, obtained in a trial of the OX40 agonist ivuxolimab. The CDR3 sequence: CASSSQGGGKAFF. Written as DNA, the CDR3 is TGTGCCAGCAGTTCACAGGGGGGTGGAAAAGCTTTCTTT. Together with reference TRBV28 and TRBJ1-1, the CDR3 gives the full variable domain: DVKVTQSSRYLVKRTGEKVFLECVQDMDHENMFWYRQDPGLGLRLIYFSYDVKMKEKGDIPEGYSVSREKKERFSLILESASTNQTSMYLCASSSQGGGKAFFGQGTRLTVV.